This TCR beta chain was documented in a study of identical twins. Study observations and caveats: Fewer insertions characterized abundant cord blood beta clonotypes, whereas memory repertoires showed none. Cross-sectional statistical analysis was relied on for the conclusions, without the same donors being followed. Weaker excess twin sharing was seen among beta out-of-frame sequences.

Remarks on this clonotype: Its antigen is unknown.

One entry per CDR3 protein, called by TCRdb with MiXCR from the 5' RACE reads. The repertoire holds hundreds of thousands of distinct CDR3 sequences, about 8.3% seen once, with over 2% in the top ten. CDR1 and CDR2 from the germline V gene are SNHLY and FYNNEI. The ends were cut back, 8 bases at V and 0 bases at J, with 11 bases in the middle. The CDR3 loop spans 14 amino acids. These same records also appear under a second study, on yellow fever vaccine responses in identical twins.

The sequencing sample was made of memory (CD45RO+) T cells sorted from blood. The V gene is TRBV2, the J gene TRBJ1-5; no definite D call. The sequence came from a woman aged 18-35 years in good health. CDR3 nucleotide sequence: TGTGCCAGCGCCTCACAGATTAGCAATCAGCCCCAGCATTTT. Translation gives CASASQISNQPQHF.